A single sample gave rise to the 15 T cell receptor beta chains below, sequenced in a study of cytomegalovirus exposure and HLA in healthy donors. The primer mix had 60 Vbeta and 13 Jbeta primers. The repertoire was sequenced with immunoSEQ multiplex PCR; TCRdb's copy has only in-frame clones and lacks some. The sample holds under 120,000 clones, 65% to 80% seen once. Material: PBMCs. The receptor source for this set is a middle-aged woman in good health and CMV-seronegative.

This chain uses TRBV5-1 with TRBJ2-7; 7 nucleotides agree with TRBD1. CDR3 length: 12 residues. The V segment lost 4 bases and the J segment 7 bases; nucleotides outside the gene matches: 5. Germline CDR1 reads SGHRS; CDR2 reads YFSETQ. CDR3 sequence: CASSEGAGEQYF. The CDR3 nucleotides read TGCGCCAGCAGCGAGGGGGCTGGAGAGCAGTACTTC.

The V call is TRBV11-2, the J call TRBJ2-3; unclear D gene. The CDR3 runs 14 residues. The ends were cut back, 3 bases at V and 1 base at J, with 8 bases in the middle. Germline V gene data show CDR1 as SGHAT and CDR2 as FQNNGV. CDR3 in DNA: TGTGCCAGCAGCTTTCTAAGCGGCACAGATACGCAGTATTTT. Protein: CASSFLSGTDTQYF.

The V and J genes are TRBV6-6 and TRBJ1-5, with 7 nucleotides matching TRBD1. CDR1 MNHNY and CDR2 SVGAGI come from the germline V gene (reference sequence). The CDR3 runs to 16 residues. Losses at the gene ends were 5 bases for V and 4 bases for J; bases not matched to a gene: 11. This CDR3 reads CASSTLGGIGNQPQHF. The CDR3, as DNA: TGTGCCAGCAGTACCCTAGGGGGCATTGGTAATCAGCCCCAGCATTTT.

This clone was picked up one time. The rearrangement links TRBV5-4 to TRBJ2-1; 13 nucleotides agree with TRBD2. The CDR3 extends over 16 amino acids. J lost 7 bases, V lost 3 bases, and 7 bases had no gene match. CDR1 and CDR2 (germline): SGHNT, YYREEE (reference sequence). DNA of the CDR3: TGTGCCAGCAGCTCTGGGACTAGCGGGGCCGTGAATGAGCAGTTCTTC. Amino acids: CASSSGTSGAVNEQFF.

The chain employs TRBV7-8 and TRBJ2-5; tentatively, D is TRBD1 (6 bases). The DNA end lines up better with TRBJ2-7; the J call may be wrong. The V gene's germline CDR1 is SGHVS and CDR2 FQNEAQ. The CDR3 is 14 amino acids. The CDR3 DNA follows: TGTGCCAGCAGCTTAGAGGGGGAGTCCTACGAGCAGTACTTC. Translated, it gives CASSLEGESYEQYF.

The table lists this clone with a count of one. This chain uses TRBV15 with TRBJ2-2, with TRBD1 matching over 7 bases. Per the germline V gene, CDR1 is LNHNV and CDR2 is YYDKDF (reference sequence). V lost 1 base to trimming and J lost 4 bases; unmatched junction nucleotides: 12. This CDR3 comprises 18 residues. CDR3 amino acids: CATSRGYPTGSSTGELFF. The CDR3 nucleotides are TGTGCCACCAGCAGAGGGTACCCGACAGGGAGTAGCACCGGGGAGCTGTTTTTT.

The chain couples TRBV5-1 to TRBJ2-7; 9 nucleotides agree with TRBD1. The CDR3 is made up of 15 amino acids. Trimming at V came to 1 base and at J to 2 bases, leaving 4 bases not matched to a gene. The germline gives CDR1 SGHRS, CDR2 YFSETQ. Here the CDR3 DNA reads TGCGCCAGCAGCTTGTCGGGACAGGGAGCCTACGAGCAGTACTTC. Amino acids: CASSLSGQGAYEQYF.

In regard to this clone: An end of the junction does not agree with germline; a read error may underlie this. The gene calls are TRBV7-9 and TRBJ2-7; 7 positions match TRBD2. The length of the CDR3 is 13 residues. Germline V gene sequence: CDR1 SEHNR, CDR2 FQNEAQ (reference sequence). CDR3 region: CSSRAAGAYEQYF. The CDR3 DNA follows: TGTTCCAGCAGGGCGGCGGGGGCCTACGAGCAGTACTTC. The full variable domain, with the rest looked up from reference TRBV7-9 and TRBJ2-7, is DTGVSQNPRHKITKRGQNVTFRCDPISEHNRLYWYRQTLGQGPEFLTYFQNEAQLEKSRLLSDRFSAERPKGSFSTLEIQRTEQGDSAMYLCSSRAAGAYEQYFGPGTRLTVT.

J is TRBJ1-1 and V is TRBV7-8; D unclear. Germline V gene data show CDR1 as SGHVS and CDR2 as FQNEAQ. The CDR3 has 11 residues. The V end was cut by 3 bases, the J end by 4 bases, with 3 bases between. CDR3: CASSFGTEAFF. As DNA, the CDR3 is TGTGCCAGCAGCTTCGGCACTGAAGCTTTCTTT.

The rearrangement links TRBV28 to TRBJ1-1, with 7 bases fitting TRBD1. There are 14 residues in the CDR3. CDR1 and CDR2 (germline): MDHEN, SYDVKM. V shed 4 bases, J shed 4 bases, and the junction held 6 bases outside the gene matches. The CDR3 DNA sequence: TGTGCCAGCAGTTCAACACGGACAGGCACTGAAGCTTTCTTT. Translated: CASSSTRTGTEAFF.

The rearrangement links TRBV5-6 to TRBJ2-1; the match to TRBD2 covers 7 bases. The V and J ends lost 7 bases and 6 bases, in that order; junction bases with no gene match: 4. This CDR3 spans 12 amino acids. Germline CDR1 and CDR2: SGHDT and YYEEEE. CDR3 sequence reads: CASGRLANEQFF. CDR3 DNA sequence: TGTGCCAGCGGCCGACTAGCCAATGAGCAGTTCTTC. The complete variable domain, with remaining parts taken from reference TRBV5-6 and TRBJ2-1, reads DAGVTQSPTHLIKTRGQQVTLRCSPKSGHDTVSWYQQALGQGPQFIFQYYEEEERQRGNFPDRFSGHQFPNYSSELNVNALLLGDSALYLCASGRLANEQFFGPGTRLTVL.

This sequence joins TRBV21-1 and TRBJ1-1; the table's D call TRBD1 went unverified against the DNA. TRBV21-1 is flagged as a pseudogene. The CDR3 has 19 amino acids. The CDR3 DNA reads as TGTGCCAGCAGTCCCGGGACAGGGGGCGCGGCCCTCCCACAGACTGAAGCTTTCTTT. Translation: CASSPGTGGAALPQTEAFF.

The genes are TRBV5-6 and TRBJ1-1, with D possibly matching TRBD1 (6 bases). Germline CDR1 reads SGHDT; CDR2 reads YYEEEE. This CDR3 is 15 amino acids long. V was pared by 3 bases and J by 0 bases, with 12 bases between. CDR3 in DNA: TGTGCCAGCAGCTCCCTACAGGGACTGAACACTGAAGCTTTCTTT. Amino acids: CASSSLQGLNTEAFF.

This rearrangement joins TRBV19 to TRBJ2-7, with 7 bases aligning to TRBD1. Germline CDR1 LNHDA, CDR2 SQIVND (reference sequence). The CDR3 extends over 14 amino acids. The junction had 8 bases not matched to a gene; V was cut back by 5 bases and J by 4 bases. This CDR3 reads CASSLQGGPYEQYF. In DNA, the CDR3 is TGTGCCAGTAGTTTACAAGGGGGCCCTTACGAGCAGTACTTC.

The genes are TRBV11-2 and TRBJ2-2; D may be TRBD2 (6 bases). V gave up 1 base and J gave up 9 bases, with 12 bases separating them. The CDR3 runs to 14 residues. Germline V gives CDR1 SGHAT, CDR2 FQNNGV. The CDR3 loop is CASSLVGGEWELFF. In DNA, the CDR3 is TGTGCCAGCAGCTTAGTCGGAGGGGAGTGGGAGCTGTTTTTT.